This T cell receptor (beta chain) was recovered during a study of CD8+ T cells in alopecia areata (dated by TCRdb to 2017 to 2018). Describing the broader study: The treated patients took part in an open-label pilot trial in which moderate-to-severe alopecia areata was treated with oral tofacitinib at 5 to 10 mg twice daily. Patients stayed on tofacitinib for 6 to 18 months and then had 6 months of follow-up off drug so that delayed response and recurrence could be assessed. Patients on tofacitinib were biopsied at baseline and after 4 and 24 weeks of treatment, and several of the patients also had a later scalp biopsy. Scalp clonality was compared among normal scalp (n=4), patchy alopecia areata scalp (n=8), and alopecia totalis/universalis scalp (n=8). RNA was extracted with the PAXgene miRNA kit for fixed scalp, the miRNeasy kit for PBMCs, and the RNeasy kit for mouse skin. In treated patients, disease severity was measured using the SALT score, which gives the percentage of scalp surface area affected. On the human side, TCRbeta sequencing was run on scalp tissue and on sorted CD4+ and CD8+ peripheral blood T cells from healthy controls and from alopecia areata patients with either patchy or totalis/universalis disease. TCRbeta CDR3 regions were amplified by immunoSEQ multiplex PCR with 35 Vbeta forward and 13 Jbeta reverse primers. In both human patients and the C3H/HeJ mouse model, the study applied high-throughput TCRbeta sequencing to look at T cell clonal expansion in alopecia areata. What the work shows at the level of the full study, not this receptor alone: Resident alphabeta T cells in normal human skin are also sequenced, complicating scalp TCR repertoire analysis, unlike mouse skin dominated by gammadelta T cells. With tofacitinib, both scalp clonality and the number of expanded CD8+ clones among the top 100 scalp clones went down significantly. Many expanded lesional clones were found to persist in scalp and blood during tofacitinib treatment, and relapse after treatment cessation may be partly explained by this persistence. Shared TCR sequences between patients were less evident than in mice, which may be partly attributable to HLA diversity in the patient population. Because the treated cohort was small and included a single nonresponder, larger studies are needed to assess links between baseline CD8+ expansion and response. Higher clonality and more expanded CD8+ clones were observed in lesional scalp than in normal scalp, particularly in alopecia totalis/universalis, a finding suggestive of antigenic drive.

V is clipped by 4 bases and J by 2 bases, and the sequence between their germline boundaries is 4 bases long. The CDR3 holds 12 amino acids from the cysteine to the phenylalanine. Just CDR3 DNA is preserved here, 36 bases in frame from base 1. CDR1 and CDR2 are drawn from the germline V gene: MDHEN, SYDVKM. According to the study, the label for this sample's time point signals: roughly 24 weeks on oral tofacitinib. The treatment or condition label for this specimen denotes: oral pan-JAK inhibitor, 5-10 mg twice daily. From alopecia areata patients, peripheral blood was collected along with lesional scalp punch biopsies. PBMCs were isolated by density centrifugation and stained for CD3, CD4 and CD8, after which CD4+ and CD8+ T cells were sorted on a FACSAria. On this clone itself: Its antigen target is currently unknown. Per-base quality was not reported, and no clone a single base away is much larger than it.

The library relied on the immunoSEQ multiplex PCR assay. RNA was extracted from all samples and reverse transcribed into cDNA, which served as template for TCR sequencing. First-strand cDNA was synthesized using SuperScript III with a 2:1 mix of oligo-dT and random hexamers. Amplification bias was assessed with a synthetic immune receptor repertoire, and residual bias was removed computationally. The original methods were these. Raw reads were preprocessed to remove errors, and CDR3 was defined according to IMGT conventions as the region from the conserved cysteine to phenylalanine. Clonality was computed as 1 minus the Shannon entropy, with the entropy normalized by log2 of the number of productive unique TCRs. Whether scalp clones were CD4 or CD8 was inferred by matching scalp TCRbeta sequences against CD4 and CD8 repertoires sorted from blood. TCRdb took over this immuneACCESS table, retaining in-frame rearrangements with V and J assigned. Such tables are incomplete; in checked studies, under half of the missing clones stem from an unresolved V gene, and the remainder is unexplained. Clone size and the V and J calls come from that table; the DNA yielded D and trimming. Counted in this sample were tens of thousands of clones; roughly 70% of them appeared once. 23% of the sample comes from the top ten.

This material consisted of CD8+ T cells sorted from blood, taken at week 24, from a patient treated with tofacitinib. The receptor comes from a human donor with alopecia areata. The rearrangement joined TRBV28 to TRBJ2-3; no D gene is confidently identified. The DNA reads TGTGCCAGCAGTTGGAACACAGATACGCAGTATTTT. Translated, it reads CASSWNTDTQYF.